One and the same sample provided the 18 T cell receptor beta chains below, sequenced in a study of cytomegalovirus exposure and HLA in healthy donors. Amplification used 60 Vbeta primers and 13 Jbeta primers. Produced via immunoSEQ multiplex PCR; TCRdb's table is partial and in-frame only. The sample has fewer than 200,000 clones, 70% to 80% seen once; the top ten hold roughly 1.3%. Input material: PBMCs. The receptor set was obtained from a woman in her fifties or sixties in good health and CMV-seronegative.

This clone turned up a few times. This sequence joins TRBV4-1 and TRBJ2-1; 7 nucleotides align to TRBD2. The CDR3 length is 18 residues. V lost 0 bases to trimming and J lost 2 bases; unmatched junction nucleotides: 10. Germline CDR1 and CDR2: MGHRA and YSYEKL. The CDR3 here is CASSQDRVAGLPYNEQFF. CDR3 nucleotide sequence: TGCGCCAGCAGCCAAGATAGGGTAGCGGGTCTCCCCTACAATGAGCAGTTCTTC.

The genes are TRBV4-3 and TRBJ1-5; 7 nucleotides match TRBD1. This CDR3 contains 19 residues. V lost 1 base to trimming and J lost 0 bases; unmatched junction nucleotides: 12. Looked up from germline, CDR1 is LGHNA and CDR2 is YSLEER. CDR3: CASSQGGEGAKYSNQPQHF. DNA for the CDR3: TGCGCCAGCAGCCAAGGCGGAGAGGGGGCAAAGTATAGCAATCAGCCCCAGCATTTT.

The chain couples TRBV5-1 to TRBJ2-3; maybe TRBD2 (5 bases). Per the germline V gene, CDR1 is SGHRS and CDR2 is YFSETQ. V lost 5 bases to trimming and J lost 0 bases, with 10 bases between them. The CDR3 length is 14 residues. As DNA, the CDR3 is TGCGCCAGCAGGGAGGCAACTAGCACAGATACGCAGTATTTT. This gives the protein CASREATSTDTQYF.

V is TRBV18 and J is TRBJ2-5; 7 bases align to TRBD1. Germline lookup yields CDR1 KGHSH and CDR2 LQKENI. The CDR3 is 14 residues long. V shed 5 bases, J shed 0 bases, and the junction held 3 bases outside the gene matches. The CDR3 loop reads CASSAGTDQETQYF. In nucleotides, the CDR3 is TGTGCCAGCTCAGCCGGGACAGACCAAGAGACCCAGTACTTC. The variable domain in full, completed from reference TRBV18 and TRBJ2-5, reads NAGVMQNPRHLVRRRGQEARLRCSPMKGHSHVYWYRQLPEEGLKFMVYLQKENIIDESGMPKERFSAEFPKEGPSILRIQQVVRGDSAAYFCASSAGTDQETQYFGPGTRLLVL.

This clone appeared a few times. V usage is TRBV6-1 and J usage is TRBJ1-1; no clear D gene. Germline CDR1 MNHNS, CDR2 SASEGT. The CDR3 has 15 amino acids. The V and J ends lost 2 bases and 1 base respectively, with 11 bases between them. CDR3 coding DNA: TGTGCCAGCAGTGAACCGGTACGGAGGAACACTGAAGCTTTCTTT. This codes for CASSEPVRRNTEAFF.

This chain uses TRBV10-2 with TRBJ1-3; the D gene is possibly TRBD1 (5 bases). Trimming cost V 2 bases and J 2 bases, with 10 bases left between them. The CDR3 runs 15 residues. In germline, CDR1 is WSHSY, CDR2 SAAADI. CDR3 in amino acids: CASSEAGYAGNTIYF. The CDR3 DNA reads TGCGCCAGCAGTGAGGCAGGGTATGCTGGAAACACCATATATTTT.

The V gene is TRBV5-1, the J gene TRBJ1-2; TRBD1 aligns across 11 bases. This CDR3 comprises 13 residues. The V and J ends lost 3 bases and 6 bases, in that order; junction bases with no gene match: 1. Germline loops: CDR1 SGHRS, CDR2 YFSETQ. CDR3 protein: CASSSGQGDGYTF. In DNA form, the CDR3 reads TGCGCCAGCAGCTCGGGACAGGGGGATGGCTACACCTTC. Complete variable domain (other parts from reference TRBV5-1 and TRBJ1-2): KAGVTQTPRYLIKTRGQQVTLSCSPISGHRSVSWYQQTPGQGLQFLFEYFSETQRNKGNFPGRFSGRQFSNSRSEMNVSTLELGDSALYLCASSSGQGDGYTFGSGTRLTVV.

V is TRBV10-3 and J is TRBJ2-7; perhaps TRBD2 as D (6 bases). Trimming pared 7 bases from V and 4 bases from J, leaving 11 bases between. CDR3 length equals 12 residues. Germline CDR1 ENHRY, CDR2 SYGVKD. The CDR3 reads CAITTAGYEQYF. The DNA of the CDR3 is TGTGCCATCACGACGGCGGGATACGAGCAGTACTTC.

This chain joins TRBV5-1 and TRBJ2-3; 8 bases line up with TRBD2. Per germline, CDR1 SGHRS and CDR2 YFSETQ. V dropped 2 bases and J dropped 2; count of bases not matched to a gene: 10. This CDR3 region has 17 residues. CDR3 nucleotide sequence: TGCGCCAGCAGCTTCGGAGCTAGCGGGTTTTTCACAGATACGCAGTATTTT. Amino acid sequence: CASSFGASGFFTDTQYF.

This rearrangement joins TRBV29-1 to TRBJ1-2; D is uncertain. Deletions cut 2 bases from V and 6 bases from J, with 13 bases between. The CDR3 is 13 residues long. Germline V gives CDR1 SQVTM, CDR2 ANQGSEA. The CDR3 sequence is CSVESYRGNGYTF. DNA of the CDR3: TGCAGCGTTGAATCTTACCGGGGAAATGGCTACACCTTC. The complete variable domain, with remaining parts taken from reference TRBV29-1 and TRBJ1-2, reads SAVISQKPSRDICQRGTSLTIQCQVDSQVTMMFWYRQQPGQSLTLIATANQGSEATYESGFVIDKFPISRPNLTFSTLTVSNMSPEDSSIYLCSVESYRGNGYTFGSGTRLTVV.

The CDR3 loop reads CASSYSGTGGYEQYF. The CDR3 region has the DNA TGTGCCAGCAGTTACTCCGGGACAGGGGGCTACGAGCAGTACTTC. The chain joins TRBV6-6 to TRBJ2-7; 11 positions agree with TRBD1. Trimming at V came to 0 bases and at J to 3 bases, leaving 1 base not matched to a gene. The germline V gene encodes CDR1 MNHNY and CDR2 SVGAGI (reference sequence). The CDR3 has 15 amino acids.

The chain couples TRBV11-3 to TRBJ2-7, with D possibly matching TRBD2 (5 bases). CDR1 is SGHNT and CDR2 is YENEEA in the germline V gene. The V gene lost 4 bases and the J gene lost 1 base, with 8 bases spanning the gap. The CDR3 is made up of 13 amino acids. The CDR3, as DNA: TGTGCCAGCAGCTCCAGAGGGTCCTACGAGCAGTACTTC. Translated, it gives CASSSRGSYEQYF.

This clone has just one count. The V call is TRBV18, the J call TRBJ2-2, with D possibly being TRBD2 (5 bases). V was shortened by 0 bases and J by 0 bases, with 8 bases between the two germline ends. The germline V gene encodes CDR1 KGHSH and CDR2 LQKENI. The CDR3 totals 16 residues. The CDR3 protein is CASSPPGKANTGELFF. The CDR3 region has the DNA TGTGCCAGCTCACCACCCGGGAAAGCGAACACCGGGGAGCTGTTTTTT.

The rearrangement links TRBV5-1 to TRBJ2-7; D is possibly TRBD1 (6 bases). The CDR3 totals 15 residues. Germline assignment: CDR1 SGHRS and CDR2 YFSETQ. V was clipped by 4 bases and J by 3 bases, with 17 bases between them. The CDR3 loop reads CASSPRGENYYEQYF. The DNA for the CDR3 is TGCGCCAGCAGCCCCAGGGGCGAGAACTACTACGAGCAGTACTTC.

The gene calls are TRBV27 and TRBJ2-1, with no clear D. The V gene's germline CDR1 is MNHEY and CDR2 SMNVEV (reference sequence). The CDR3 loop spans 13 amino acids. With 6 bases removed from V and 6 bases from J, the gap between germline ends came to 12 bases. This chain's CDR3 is CASSSLPSNEQFF. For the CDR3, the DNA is TGTGCCAGCAGCTCACTGCCCTCCAATGAGCAGTTCTTC.

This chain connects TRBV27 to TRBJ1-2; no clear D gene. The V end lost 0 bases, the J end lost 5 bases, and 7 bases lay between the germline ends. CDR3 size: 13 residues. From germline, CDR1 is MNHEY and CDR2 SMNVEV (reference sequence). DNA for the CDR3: TGTGCCAGCAGTTTATCGACAAAATATGGCTACACCTTC. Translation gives CASSLSTKYGYTF.

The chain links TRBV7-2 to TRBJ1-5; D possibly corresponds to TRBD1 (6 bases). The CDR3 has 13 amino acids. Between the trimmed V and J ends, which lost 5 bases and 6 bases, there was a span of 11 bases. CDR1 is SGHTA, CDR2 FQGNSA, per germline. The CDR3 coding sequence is TGTGCCAGCAGCGCGGGGGGCCTTCAGCCCCAGCATTTT. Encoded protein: CASSAGGLQPQHF.

In DNA form, the CDR3 reads TGCGCCAGCAGCCAAGTTGACCCGAGTTGGGGCCTGAACACTGAAGCTTTCTTT. It translates to CASSQVDPSWGLNTEAFF. The chain joins TRBV4-3 to TRBJ1-1; D possibly corresponds to TRBD1 (5 bases). V gave up 1 base and J gave up 0 bases, with 18 bases separating them. Germline assignment: CDR1 LGHNA and CDR2 YSLEER. The CDR3 runs to 18 residues.